This T cell receptor beta chain was sequenced during a study of control samples from healthy donors and cancer patients. The data were produced by immunoSEQ multiplex PCR, yet TCRdb's version contains in-frame clones alone and is incomplete. The sample lists some 120,000 clones, approximately 94% seen once, with under 2% in the top ten. The CDR3 sequence is 13 residues long. Germline V gene sequence: CDR1 LNHDA, CDR2 SQIVND (reference sequence). Trimming took 3 bases from V and 5 from J, leaving 10 bases between them. The receptor was isolated from a man between 50 and 59 years old with head and neck cancer. Sequenced input: PBMCs. The rearrangement links TRBV19 to TRBJ2-5, with unresolved D. CDR3 in amino acids: CASSIQAYETQYF. CDR3 nucleotides: TGTGCCAGTAGTATTCAAGCCTATGAGACCCAGTACTTC. The variable domain in full, completed from reference TRBV19 and TRBJ2-5, reads DGGITQSPKYLFRKEGQNVTLSCEQNLNHDAMYWYRQDPGQGLRLIYYSQIVNDFQKGDIAEGYSVSREKKESFPLTVTSAQKNPTAFYLCASSIQAYETQYFGPGTRLLVL.